The present T cell receptor beta chain was sequenced within a study of blood T cell repertoires in COVID-19. Study summary: Donors in the United States, Italy and Spain gave samples during acute or convalescent COVID-19. Sources were T cells, B-cell-depleted T cells, or PBMCs; the material itself was cDNA or gDNA.

Per the original data handling: For nucleated cells, counts were estimated from reference gene primer amplification. The assay was immunoSEQ multiplex PCR, and TCRdb's table has in-frame clones only and misses some. V, J and clone size derive from that table, while D and trimming were established from the DNA sequence. The repertoire holds 130,000 to 150,000 clones, with approximately 85% as singletons. The V segment lost 5 bases and the J segment 7 bases; nucleotides outside the gene matches: 5. Germline assignment: CDR1 MRHNA and CDR2 SNTAGT. The CDR3 covers 14 residues. The Seattle patients joined while their infection was active and were tracked longitudinally afterward.

The sample comprised peripheral blood. The chain has TRBV6-4 and TRBJ1-6; 7 positions agree with TRBD1. This sequence was found in a woman aged 55-75 years with COVID-19, enrolled during active disease. The CDR3 DNA follows: TGTGCCAGCAGTATTGACAGGGTCAATTCACCCCTCCACTTT. As protein: CASSIDRVNSPLHF.